The source of this T cell receptor beta chain is a study of T-cell reconstitution after alpha-beta-depleted transplantation in children. Study-level points and caveats: Among T cells one year after transplant, newly produced cells accounted for most counts and diversity.

The CDR3 covers 16 residues. Germline V gives CDR1 DFQATT, CDR2 SNEGSKA (reference sequence). Trimming took 0 bases from V and 4 from J; bases not matched to a gene: 7. As regards this clonotype: What it binds is unknown.

Library preparation (for TCRbeta) was performed with unique molecular identifiers. Via MiXCR, TCRdb re-called the PCR reads, giving one row per CDR3 protein. The sample yields around 500,000 distinct CDR3 sequences, around 23% seen once. This receptor was obtained from a boy under three years old who had a stem cell transplant for acute myeloid leukemia, so the T cells may come from the graft donor. This chain joins TRBV20-1 and TRBJ2-1, with 9 bases fitting TRBD2. This specimen consisted of PBMCs, mostly from graft donor cells, obtained 360 days after TCRalphabeta/CD19-depleted stem cell transplant. The CDR3 protein is CSARDPFSGGYNEQFF. In nucleotides, the CDR3 is TGCAGTGCTAGAGACCCGTTTAGCGGGGGATACAATGAGCAGTTCTTC.